This T cell receptor beta chain stems from a study of blood T cell repertoires in COVID-19. The repertoire was sequenced with immunoSEQ multiplex PCR; TCRdb's copy has only in-frame clones and lacks some. This sample carries a few hundred thousand clones, around 90% of them seen once, and the ten largest clones take around 4.4%. CDR1 is SGDLS and CDR2 is YYNGEE in the germline V gene. Trimming removed 4 bases at V and 9 bases at J, with 17 bases between. The CDR3 has 14 amino acids. Specimen: PBMCs or T cells enriched from blood (not recorded which). The TCR sequence derives from a young woman with acute COVID-19. The chain employs TRBV9 and TRBJ2-1, with D possibly matching TRBD2 (6 bases). In DNA form, the CDR3 reads TGTGCCAGCAGCCCTCTTTCGGGAGTGGGTGAGCAGTTCTTC. Amino acids: CASSPLSGVGEQFF.